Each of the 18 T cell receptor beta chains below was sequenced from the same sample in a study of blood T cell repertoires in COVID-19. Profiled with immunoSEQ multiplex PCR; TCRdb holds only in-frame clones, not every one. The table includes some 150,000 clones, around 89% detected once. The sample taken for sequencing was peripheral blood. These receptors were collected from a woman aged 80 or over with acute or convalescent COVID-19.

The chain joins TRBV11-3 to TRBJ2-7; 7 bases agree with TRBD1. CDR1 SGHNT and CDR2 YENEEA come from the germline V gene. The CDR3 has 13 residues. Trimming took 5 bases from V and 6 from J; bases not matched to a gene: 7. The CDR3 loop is CASSVRGSAEQYF. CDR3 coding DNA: TGTGCCAGCAGCGTCAGGGGGTCCGCCGAGCAGTACTTC.

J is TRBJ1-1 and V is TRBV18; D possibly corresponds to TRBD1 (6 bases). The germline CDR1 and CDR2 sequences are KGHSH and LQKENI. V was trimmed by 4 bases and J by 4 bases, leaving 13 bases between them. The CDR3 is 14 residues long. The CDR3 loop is CASSRLQGVTEAFF. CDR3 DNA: TGTGCCAGCTCACGGTTACAGGGAGTCACTGAAGCTTTCTTT.

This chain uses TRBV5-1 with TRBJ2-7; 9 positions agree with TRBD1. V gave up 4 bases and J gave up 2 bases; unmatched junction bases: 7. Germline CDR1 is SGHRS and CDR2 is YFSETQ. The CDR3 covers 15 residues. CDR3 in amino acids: CASSLGGQGPYEQYF. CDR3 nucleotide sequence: TGCGCCAGCAGCCTAGGGGGACAGGGCCCCTACGAGCAGTACTTC.

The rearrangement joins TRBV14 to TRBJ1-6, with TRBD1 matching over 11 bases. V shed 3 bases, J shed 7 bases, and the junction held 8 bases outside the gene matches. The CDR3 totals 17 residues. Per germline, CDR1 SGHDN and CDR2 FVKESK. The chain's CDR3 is CASSQAGQGVWNSPLHF. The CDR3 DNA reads TGTGCCAGCAGCCAGGCGGGACAGGGGGTTTGGAATTCACCCCTCCACTTT.

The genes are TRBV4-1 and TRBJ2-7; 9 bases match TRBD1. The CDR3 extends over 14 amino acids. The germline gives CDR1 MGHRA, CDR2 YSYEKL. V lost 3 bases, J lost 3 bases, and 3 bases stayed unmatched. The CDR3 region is CASSQRTGVYEQYF. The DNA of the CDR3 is TGCGCCAGCAGCCAGAGGACAGGGGTCTACGAGCAGTACTTC.

Here the CDR3 DNA reads TGTGCCAGTAGTGACAGTCTAAATCAGCCCCAGCATTTT. Translating gives CASSDSLNQPQHF. The chain has TRBV19 and TRBJ1-5, with D possibly matching TRBD1 (5 bases). Germline loops: CDR1 LNHDA, CDR2 SQIVND (reference sequence). The CDR3 loop spans 13 amino acids. V shed 5 bases and J shed 4 bases, with 9 bases lying between them.

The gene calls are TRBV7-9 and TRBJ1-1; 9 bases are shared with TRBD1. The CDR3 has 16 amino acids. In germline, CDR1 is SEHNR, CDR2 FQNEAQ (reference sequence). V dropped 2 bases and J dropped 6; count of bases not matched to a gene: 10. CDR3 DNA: TGTGCCAGCAGCTTATCTGGACAGGGGTATAGTGCTGAAGCTTTCTTT. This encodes CASSLSGQGYSAEAFF.

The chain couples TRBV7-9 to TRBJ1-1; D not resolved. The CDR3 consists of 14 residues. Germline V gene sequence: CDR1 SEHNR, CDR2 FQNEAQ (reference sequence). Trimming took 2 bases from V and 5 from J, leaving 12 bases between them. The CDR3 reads CASSLSTGETEAFF. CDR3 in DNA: TGTGCCAGCAGCTTATCTACCGGGGAAACTGAAGCTTTCTTT.

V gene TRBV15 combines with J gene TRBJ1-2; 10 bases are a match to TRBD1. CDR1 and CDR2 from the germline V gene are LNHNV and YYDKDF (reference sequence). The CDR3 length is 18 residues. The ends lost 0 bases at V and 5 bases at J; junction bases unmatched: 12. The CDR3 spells CATSRDWGTGEMKYGYTF. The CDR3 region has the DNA TGTGCCACCAGCAGAGATTGGGGGACAGGGGAGATGAAGTATGGCTACACCTTC.

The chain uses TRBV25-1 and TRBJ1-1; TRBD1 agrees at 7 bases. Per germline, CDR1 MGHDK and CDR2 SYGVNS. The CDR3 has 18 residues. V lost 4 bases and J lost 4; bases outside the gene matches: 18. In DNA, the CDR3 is TGTGCCAGCAGTGGATTCTTAGGACAGGAAAAGGGGCTCACTGAAGCTTTCTTT. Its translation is CASSGFLGQEKGLTEAFF. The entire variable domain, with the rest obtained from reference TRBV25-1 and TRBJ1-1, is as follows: EADIYQTPRYLVIGTGKKITLECSQTMGHDKMYWYQQDPGMELHLIHYSYGVNSTEKGDLSSESTVSRIRTEHFPLTLESARPSHTSQYLCASSGFLGQEKGLTEAFFGQGTRLTVV.

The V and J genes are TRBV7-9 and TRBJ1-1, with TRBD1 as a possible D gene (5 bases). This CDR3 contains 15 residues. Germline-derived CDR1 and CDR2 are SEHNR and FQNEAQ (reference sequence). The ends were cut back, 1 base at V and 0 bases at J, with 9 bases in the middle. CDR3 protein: CASSLEGAMNTEAFF. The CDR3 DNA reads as TGTGCCAGCAGCTTAGAAGGGGCCATGAACACTGAAGCTTTCTTT.

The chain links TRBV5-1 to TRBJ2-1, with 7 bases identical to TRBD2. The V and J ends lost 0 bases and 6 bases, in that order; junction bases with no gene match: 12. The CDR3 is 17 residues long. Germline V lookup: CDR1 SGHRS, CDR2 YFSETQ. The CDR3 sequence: CASSLVAGDTRGNEQFF. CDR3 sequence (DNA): TGCGCCAGCAGCTTGGTTGCGGGGGATACCCGAGGCAATGAGCAGTTCTTC.

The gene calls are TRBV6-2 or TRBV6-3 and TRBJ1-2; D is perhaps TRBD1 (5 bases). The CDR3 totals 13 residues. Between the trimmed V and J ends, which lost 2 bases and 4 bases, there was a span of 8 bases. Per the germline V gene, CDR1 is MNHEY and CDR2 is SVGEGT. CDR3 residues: CASSYDSFYGYTF. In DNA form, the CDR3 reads TGTGCCAGCAGTTACGACAGTTTCTATGGCTACACCTTC.

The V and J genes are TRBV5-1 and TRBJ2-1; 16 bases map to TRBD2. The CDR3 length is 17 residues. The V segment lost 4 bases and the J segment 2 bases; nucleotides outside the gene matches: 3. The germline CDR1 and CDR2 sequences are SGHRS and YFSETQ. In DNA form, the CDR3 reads TGCGCCAGCAGCACTGGGACTAGCGGGGGGGCCTACAATGAGCAGTTCTTC. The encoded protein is CASSTGTSGGAYNEQFF.

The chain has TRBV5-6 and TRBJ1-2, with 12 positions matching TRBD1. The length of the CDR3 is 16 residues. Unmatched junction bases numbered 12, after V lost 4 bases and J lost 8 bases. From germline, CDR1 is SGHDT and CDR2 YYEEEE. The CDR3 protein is CASSLKIRDRGHGYTF. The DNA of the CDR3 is TGTGCCAGCAGCCTCAAAATCCGGGACAGGGGGCACGGCTACACCTTC. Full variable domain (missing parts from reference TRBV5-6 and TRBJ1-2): DAGVTQSPTHLIKTRGQQVTLRCSPKSGHDTVSWYQQALGQGPQFIFQYYEEEERQRGNFPDRFSGHQFPNYSSELNVNALLLGDSALYLCASSLKIRDRGHGYTFGSGTRLTVV.

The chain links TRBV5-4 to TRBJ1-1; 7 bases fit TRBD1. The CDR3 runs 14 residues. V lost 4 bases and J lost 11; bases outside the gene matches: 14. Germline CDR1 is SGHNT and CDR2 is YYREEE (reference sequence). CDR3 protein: CASSSRGESKGAFF. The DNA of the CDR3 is TGTGCCAGCAGCAGCAGGGGGGAGTCAAAGGGGGCTTTCTTT. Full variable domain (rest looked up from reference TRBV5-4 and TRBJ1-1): ETGVTQSPTHLIKTRGQQVTLRCSSQSGHNTVSWYQQALGQGPQFIFQYYREEENGRGNFPPRFSGLQFPNYSSELNVNALELDDSALYLCASSSRGESKGAFFGQGTRLTVV.

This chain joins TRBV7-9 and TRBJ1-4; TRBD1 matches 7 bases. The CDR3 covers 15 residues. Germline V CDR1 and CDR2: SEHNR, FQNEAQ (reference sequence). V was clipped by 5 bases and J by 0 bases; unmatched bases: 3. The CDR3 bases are TGTGCCAGCAGCCTCGGGACAGCAACTAATGAAAAACTGTTTTTT. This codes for CASSLGTATNEKLFF. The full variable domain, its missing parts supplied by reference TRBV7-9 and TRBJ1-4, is DTGVSQNPRHKITKRGQNVTFRCDPISEHNRLYWYRQTLGQGPEFLTYFQNEAQLEKSRLLSDRFSAERPKGSFSTLEIQRTEQGDSAMYLCASSLGTATNEKLFFGSGTQLSVL.

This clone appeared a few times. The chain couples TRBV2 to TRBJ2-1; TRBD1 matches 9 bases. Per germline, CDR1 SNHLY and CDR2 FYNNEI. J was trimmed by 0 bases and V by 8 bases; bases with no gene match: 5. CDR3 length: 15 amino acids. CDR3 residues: CASPSGQGSYNEQFF. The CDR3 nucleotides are TGTGCCAGCCCCTCGGGACAGGGCTCCTACAATGAGCAGTTCTTC.